A selection of T cell receptor beta chains follows, all from one sample in a study of memory CD4+ T cells and cytomegalovirus serostatus. Clones were read by immunoSEQ multiplex PCR, and TCRdb kept only the in-frame ones, dropping some. The sample has some 41,000 clones; about 76% are singletons. Sequencing was performed on memory CD4+ T cells from blood. The receptors originated from an adult in good health and CMV-seronegative. Both conserved end residues are part of each CDR3. Fields, in order: V gene, CDR3 protein.

V gene: TRBV18
CDR3 protein: CASSPPRGLNTDTQYF

V gene: TRBV12-5
CDR3 protein: CASGSQGAGEPQHF

V gene: TRBV6-1
CDR3 protein: CASVQGGSRTQYF

V gene: TRBV4-3
CDR3 protein: CASSPARGIEKLFF

V gene: TRBV6-5
CDR3 protein: CASRDGLGYGYTF

V gene: TRBV2
CDR3 protein: CASGGDGNTEAFF

V gene: TRBV4-3
CDR3 protein: CASSQRGLSRVSSYNEQFF

V gene: TRBV2
CDR3 protein: CASSVGQVHEQFF

V gene: TRBV5-6
CDR3 protein: CASRVPGFSGYTF

V gene: TRBV7-2
CDR3 protein: CASSPDRVNEKLFF

V gene: TRBV6-5
CDR3 protein: CASKIRTQNTGELFF

V gene: TRBV4-1
CDR3 protein: CASSQIGGQYSYGYTF

V gene: TRBV2
CDR3 protein: CASSGRWEREAFF

V gene: TRBV18
CDR3 protein: CASSRVDRQPNYGYTF

V gene: TRBV10-3
CDR3 protein: CAIRKSIGSPLHF

V gene: TRBV7-9
CDR3 protein: CASSSTSGGTEAFF

V gene: TRBV9
CDR3 protein: CASSVSQGGEQYF

V gene: TRBV11-3
CDR3 protein: CASSQRGVRNTIYF

V gene: TRBV1
CDR3 protein: CTSPEGGTNTEAFF

V gene: TRBV5-4
CDR3 protein: CASSQRTGGNSPLHF

V gene: TRBV5-1
CDR3 protein: CASGMGMMNTEAFF

V gene: TRBV5-4
CDR3 protein: CASSLDVNQPQHF

V gene: TRBV4-3
CDR3 protein: CASSHGGRETQYF

V gene: TRBV7-9
CDR3 protein: CASSLLVTHSPLHF

V gene: TRBV20-1
CDR3 protein: CSATISDTQYF

V gene: TRBV5-3
CDR3 protein: CARSQNTDTQYF

V gene: TRBV9
CDR3 protein: CASSVVSSTDTQYF

V gene: TRBV5-1
CDR3 protein: CASRLQGAENEKLFF

V gene: TRBV19
CDR3 protein: CASSYGRQGASNYGYTF

V gene: TRBV7-2
CDR3 protein: CASSAGTLEAFF

V gene: TRBV6-5
CDR3 protein: CASSYTGGSNTGELFF

V gene: TRBV19
CDR3 protein: CASREGQGNFYGYTF

V gene: TRBV4-3
CDR3 protein: CASSQVRPHLFATNEKLFF

V gene: TRBV7-8
CDR3 protein: CASSFGNRRSPVQYF

V gene: TRBV2
CDR3 protein: CASSESAYTEAFF

V gene: TRBV7-2
CDR3 protein: CASSFDSSYEQYF

V gene: TRBV7-9
CDR3 protein: CASSLGIERGGYGEQFF

V gene: TRBV11-2
CDR3 protein: CASSPTSGGPTRSSYEQYF

V gene: TRBV9
CDR3 protein: CASSAALGATGNTIYF

V gene: TRBV2
CDR3 protein: CASGRGDTGELFF

V gene: TRBV6-5
CDR3 protein: CASSINRRYGYTF

V gene: TRBV6-1
CDR3 protein: CASRRDGSNVLTF

V gene: TRBV29-1
CDR3 protein: CSVERTSFNEQFF

V gene: TRBV5-1
CDR3 protein: CASSLGEEYEQYF

V gene: TRBV11-3
CDR3 protein: CASSHGSTEAFF

V gene: TRBV7-9
CDR3 protein: CASSFVWGKDEQYF

V gene: TRBV5-6
CDR3 protein: CASSLVGQGAGDTQYF

V gene: TRBV19
CDR3 protein: CASSSLLSLANVLTF

V gene: TRBV30
CDR3 protein: CAWEVSETQYF

V gene: TRBV5-1
CDR3 protein: CASTGGVTSYNEQFF

V gene: TRBV5-4
CDR3 protein: CASSLTPGGSGSPLHF

V gene: TRBV14
CDR3 protein: CASSRSGTGGNYGYTF

V gene: TRBV2
CDR3 protein: CASSYPGGGKNIQYF

V gene: TRBV9
CDR3 protein: CASSVAPSIRDTQYF